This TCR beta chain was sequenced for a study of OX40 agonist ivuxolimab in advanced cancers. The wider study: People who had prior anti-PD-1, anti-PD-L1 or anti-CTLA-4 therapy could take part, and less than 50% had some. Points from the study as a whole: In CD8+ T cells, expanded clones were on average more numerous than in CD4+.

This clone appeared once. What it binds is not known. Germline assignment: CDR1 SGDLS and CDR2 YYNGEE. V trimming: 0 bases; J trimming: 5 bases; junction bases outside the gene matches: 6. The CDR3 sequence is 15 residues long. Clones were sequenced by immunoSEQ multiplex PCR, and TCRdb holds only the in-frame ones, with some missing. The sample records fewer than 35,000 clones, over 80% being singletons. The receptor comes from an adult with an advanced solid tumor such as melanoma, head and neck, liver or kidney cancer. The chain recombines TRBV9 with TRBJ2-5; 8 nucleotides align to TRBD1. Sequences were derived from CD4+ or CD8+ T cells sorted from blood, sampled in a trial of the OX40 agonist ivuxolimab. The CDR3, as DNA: TGTGCCAGCAGCGTAGAGGCAGGGGGCTTGGAGACCCAGTACTTC. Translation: CASSVEAGGLETQYF.